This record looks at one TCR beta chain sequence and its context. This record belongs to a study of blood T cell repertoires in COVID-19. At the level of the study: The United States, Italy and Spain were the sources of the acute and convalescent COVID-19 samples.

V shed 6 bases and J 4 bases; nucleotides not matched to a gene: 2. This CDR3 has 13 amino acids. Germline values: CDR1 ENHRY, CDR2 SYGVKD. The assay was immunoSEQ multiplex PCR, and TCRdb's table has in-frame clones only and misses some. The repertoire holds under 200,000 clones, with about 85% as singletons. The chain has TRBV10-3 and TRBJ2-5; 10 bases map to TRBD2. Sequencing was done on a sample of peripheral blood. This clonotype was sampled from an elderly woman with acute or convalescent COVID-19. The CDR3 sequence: CAIRASGGETQYF. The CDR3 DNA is TGTGCCATCAGGGCTAGCGGGGGAGAGACCCAGTACTTC.